The 7 T cell receptor beta chains presented below share a single source sample, sequenced in a study of regulatory and conventional T cells in RAG deficiency. The sorted regulatory T cells were CD4+, CD25-high and CD127-low, with genomic DNA sequenced. Libraries were prepared by immunoSEQ multiplex PCR; TCRdb keeps only in-frame clonotypes and omits some of them. The table has around 7,700 clones, approximately 93% seen once. The data were also submitted as part of a second study, on regulatory T cells. As that study records: The primer mix had 52 TRBV and 13 TRBJ primers.

The sequencing input was CD127- CD25+ CD4+ Tregs sorted from blood. The receptors were sampled from a human donor in good health.

This clone was detected only a few times. The chain combines TRBV11-3 with TRBJ2-1; 8 positions match TRBD1. Germline values: CDR1 SGHNT, CDR2 YENEEA. There are 15 residues in the CDR3. With V trimmed by 5 bases and J by 5 bases, 8 bases remained unmatched. The CDR3 DNA sequence: TGTGCCAGCAGCCCCGGGACAGGAGCCCACAATGAGCAGTTCTTC. Amino acid sequence: CASSPGTGAHNEQFF.

The rearrangement uses TRBV7-6 and TRBJ2-7; possibly TRBD1 for D (7 bases). CDR3 length equals 13 residues. V lost 5 bases, J lost 4 bases, and 12 bases lay in between. Germline V gene data show CDR1 as SGHVS and CDR2 as FNYEAQ. The CDR3 region has the DNA TGTGCCAGCAGCCAGGCAGGGGGGTACGAGCAGTACTTC. Encoded protein: CASSQAGGYEQYF.

This clone was observed a handful of times. The same CDR3 also results from other DNA sequences found in this sample. The gene calls are TRBV2 and TRBJ1-5, with 7 bases matching TRBD1. Trimming took 5 bases from V and 6 from J; bases not matched to a gene: 10. The germline V gene has CDR1 SNHLY and CDR2 FYNNEI. This CDR3 is 15 amino acids long. Written as DNA, the CDR3 is TGTGCCAGCAGTTCGACAGGGTTGGGATCTCAGCCCCAGCATTTT. Its protein is CASSSTGLGSQPQHF.

The chain joins TRBV7-9 to TRBJ1-5, with D possibly matching TRBD1 (5 bases). In germline, CDR1 is SEHNR, CDR2 FQNEAQ (reference sequence). V was cut by 5 bases and J by 7 bases, with 15 bases left in between. This CDR3 is 14 amino acids long. CDR3 DNA: TGTGCCAGCAGCCAAGGGGAGACTAGGCAGCCCCAGCATTTT. Its translation: CASSQGETRQPQHF.

V usage is TRBV18 and J usage is TRBJ2-2; 10 nucleotides line up with TRBD2. CDR3 length: 18 residues. Germline V gene sequence: CDR1 KGHSH, CDR2 LQKENI. J lost 1 base, V lost 1 base, and 6 bases had no gene match. The CDR3 sequence: CASSPRASGGLNTGELFF. The CDR3, as DNA: TGTGCCAGCTCACCACGGGCTAGCGGGGGCCTGAACACCGGGGAGCTGTTTTTT.

The V and J genes are TRBV6-6 and TRBJ1-6; a possible D gene is TRBD1 (6 bases). V lost 2 bases to trimming and J lost 7 bases, with 12 bases between them. Germline CDR1 and CDR2: MNHNY and SVGAGI (reference sequence). The CDR3 has 15 amino acids. The CDR3 bases are TGTGCCAGCAGTTACCAGGCAGGGGTGAATTCACCCCTCCACTTT. This translates into CASSYQAGVNSPLHF.

This clone has just one count. The chain has TRBV7-9 and TRBJ2-3; 11 bases are a match to TRBD2. V gave up 1 base and J gave up 5 bases; unmatched junction bases: 8. The CDR3 loop spans 17 amino acids. The germline gives CDR1 SEHNR, CDR2 FQNEAQ (reference sequence). The CDR3 region is CASSLGRLAGSLDTQYF. DNA for the CDR3: TGTGCCAGCAGCTTAGGGAGACTAGCGGGATCGCTAGATACGCAGTATTTT. The complete variable domain, with remaining parts taken from reference TRBV7-9 and TRBJ2-3, reads DTGVSQNPRHKITKRGQNVTFRCDPISEHNRLYWYRQTLGQGPEFLTYFQNEAQLEKSRLLSDRFSAERPKGSFSTLEIQRTEQGDSAMYLCASSLGRLAGSLDTQYFGPGTRLTVL.